Each of the 21 T cell receptor beta chains below was sequenced from the same sample in a study of long-term antiretroviral therapy in people with HIV. Samples were assayed with immunoSEQ v3.0 at survey level. This table comes from immunoSEQ multiplex PCR, and its TCRdb copy is limited to in-frame clones, with some not included. The repertoire holds nearly 11,000 clones, with roughly 76% as singletons. The input for sequencing was unsorted PBMCs, taken at the start of antiretroviral therapy, before treatment. These receptors were taken from a man aged 30 to 45 with HIV.

CDR3 sequence (DNA): TGTGCCAGCAGCGAGGGACAGGGGGCTGGTGAAAAACTGTTTTTT. Translation: CASSEGQGAGEKLFF. The gene calls are TRBV13 and TRBJ1-4; 12 bases map to TRBD1. V dropped 5 bases and J dropped 7; count of bases not matched to a gene: 5. Germline CDR1 reads PRHDT; CDR2 reads FYEKMQ (reference sequence). The CDR3 covers 15 residues.

This clone was picked up a small number of times. V usage is TRBV7-6 and J usage is TRBJ1-4; weak D call: TRBD1 (6 bases). Germline V lookup: CDR1 SGHVS, CDR2 FNYEAQ. Trimming cost V 4 bases and J 5 bases, with 11 bases left between them. The CDR3 length is 14 residues. The CDR3 loop reads CASSSDSSNEKLFF. CDR3 bases: TGTGCCAGCAGCTCGGACAGTTCGAATGAAAAACTGTTTTTT.

By share of the sample, this clone is medium-sized. The gene calls are TRBV15 and TRBJ1-1; D is ambiguous. Trimming removed 8 bases from V and 0 bases from J, with 10 bases in between. The CDR3 has 13 amino acids. Germline loops: CDR1 LNHNV, CDR2 YYDKDF (reference sequence). CDR3 sequence reads: CATQRTVNTEAFF. Here the CDR3 DNA reads TGTGCCACCCAGAGGACGGTGAACACTGAAGCTTTCTTT.

The rearrangement uses TRBV7-8 and TRBJ2-6; D may be TRBD1 or TRBD2 (5 bases each). The germline V gene has CDR1 SGHVS and CDR2 FQNEAQ. The CDR3 covers 18 residues. Trimming stripped 0 bases from V and 0 bases from J, with 12 bases between. The CDR3 is CASSLAGGRSSGANVLTF. For the CDR3, the DNA is TGTGCCAGCAGCTTAGCTGGGGGACGGAGCTCTGGGGCCAACGTCCTGACTTTC.

The chain joins TRBV6-1 to TRBJ1-5, with D hard to call. CDR3 length: 14 residues. The germline gives CDR1 MNHNS, CDR2 SASEGT. The V gene lost 8 bases and the J gene lost 3 bases, with 14 bases spanning the gap. Here the CDR3 DNA reads TGTGCCAGCGTTGCCGCCGCGGCCAATCAGCCCCAGCATTTT. Translating gives CASVAAAANQPQHF.

This chain joins TRBV5-1 and TRBJ1-2; 9 positions match TRBD1. This CDR3 region has 13 residues. V gave up 3 bases and J gave up 10 bases; unmatched junction bases: 7. Germline assignment: CDR1 SGHRS and CDR2 YFSETQ. The CDR3 sequence: CASSSGTGNVYTF. CDR3 coding DNA: TGCGCCAGCAGCTCCGGGACAGGGAATGTCTACACCTTC.

This chain connects TRBV12-2 to TRBJ1-5. TRBV12-2 is reported as a pseudogene. The CDR3 sequence is 16 residues long. The CDR3 region is CASRLTAILSNQPQHF. CDR3 DNA sequence: TGTGCAAGTCGCTTAACGGCAATCCTTAGCAATCAGCCCCAGCATTTT.

The chain is built from TRBV27 and TRBJ2-5; the match to TRBD2 covers 8 bases. CDR3 size: 15 residues. Trimming cost V 2 bases and J 5 bases; bases outside gene matches: 7. Germline V gene data show CDR1 as MNHEY and CDR2 as SMNVEV (reference sequence). The DNA of the CDR3 is TGTGCCAGCAGTTTAGTCAGCGGGAGTTGGGAGACCCAGTACTTC. Translating it yields CASSLVSGSWETQYF.

V gene TRBV2 combines with J gene TRBJ2-7; 7 bases match TRBD1. The CDR3 is 12 residues long. The V segment lost 8 bases and the J segment 3 bases; nucleotides outside the gene matches: 4. Germline CDR1 reads SNHLY; CDR2 reads FYNNEI. CDR3 loop: CASRGGVYEQYF. The CDR3 coding sequence is TGTGCCAGCCGAGGGGGCGTCTACGAGCAGTACTTC. The full variable domain, with the rest looked up from reference TRBV2 and TRBJ2-7, is EPEVTQTPSHQVTQMGQEVILRCVPISNHLYFYWYRQILGQKVEFLVSFYNNEISEKSEIFDDQFSVERPDGSNFTLKIRSTKLEDSAMYFCASRGGVYEQYFGPGTRLTVT.

This chain uses TRBV19 with TRBJ2-3; 9 bases are a match to TRBD2. This CDR3 has 15 residues. J was trimmed by 4 bases and V by 3 bases; bases with no gene match: 5. Germline V CDR1 and CDR2: LNHDA, SQIVND (reference sequence). The CDR3 loop is CASSIDSGSSDTQYF. The CDR3 DNA sequence: TGTGCCAGTAGTATCGATAGCGGGAGCTCAGATACGCAGTATTTT.

CDR3 nucleotides: TGTGCCAGCAGTTTTGCGGGAGGGCCCTACGAGCAGTACTTC. Amino acid sequence: CASSFAGGPYEQYF. The V and J genes are TRBV27 and TRBJ2-7, with 9 bases that match TRBD2. CDR3 length equals 14 residues. CDR1 is MNHEY, CDR2 SMNVEV, per germline (reference sequence). Germline trimming cut 3 bases from V and 2 bases from J; bases unmatched to any gene: 2.

The rearrangement links TRBV14 to TRBJ1-4; 8 bases agree with TRBD1. The CDR3 has 16 amino acids. V was pared by 0 bases and J by 6 bases, with 6 bases of the junction left unmatched. The germline V gene encodes CDR1 SGHDN and CDR2 FVKESK. CDR3 residues: CASSQEPRTGYEKLFF. The CDR3 DNA reads TGTGCCAGCAGCCAAGAACCGAGGACAGGGTATGAAAAACTGTTTTTT.

V usage is TRBV28 and J usage is TRBJ2-3; 8 nucleotides line up with TRBD2. This CDR3 comprises 15 residues. Trimming removed 2 bases from V and 3 bases from J; junction bases left unmatched: 4. Germline assignment: CDR1 MDHEN and CDR2 SYDVKM. DNA for the CDR3: TGTGCCAGCAGTTTAGGGGGACTAGAAACAGATACGCAGTATTTT. Its translation is CASSLGGLETDTQYF.

This clone has only a few counts. The chain employs TRBV10-2 and TRBJ2-3, with 9 bases lining up with TRBD2. V trimming: 3 bases; J trimming: 3 bases; junction bases outside the gene matches: 4. The CDR3 runs 15 residues. CDR1 WSHSY and CDR2 SAAADI come from the germline V gene. As DNA, the CDR3 is TGCGCCAGCAGTGACGGCGGGGGGGCGACAGATACGCAGTATTTT. It specifies CASSDGGGATDTQYF.

In DNA, the CDR3 is TGCGCCAGCAGCCAAGGGCTAGACCACAATGAGCAGTTCTTC. Its translation: CASSQGLDHNEQFF. The rearrangement links TRBV4-3 to TRBJ2-1; D remains ambiguous. CDR1 is LGHNA and CDR2 is YSLEER in the germline V gene. Trimming took off 1 base at V and 5 bases at J, with 9 bases between the two ends. The CDR3 totals 14 residues.

The rearrangement uses TRBV30 and TRBJ1-4; D is ambiguous. Germline CDR1 GTSNPN, CDR2 SVGIG (reference sequence). Trimming shortened V by 3 bases and J by 6 bases, and 14 bases separated the two germline ends. CDR3 length: 14 residues. The CDR3 reads CAWSPRVSHEKLFF. For the CDR3, the DNA is TGTGCCTGGAGCCCCCGGGTTTCCCATGAAAAACTGTTTTTT.

Relative to its sample, this clone is medium-sized. The chain joins TRBV6-5 to TRBJ2-7; perhaps TRBD1 as D (7 bases). The CDR3 is 13 residues long. Between the trimmed V and J ends, which lost 7 bases and 11 bases, there was a span of 21 bases. Germline V gene sequence: CDR1 MNHEY, CDR2 SVGAGI. The chain's CDR3 is CASIRGDPSAEYF. As DNA, the CDR3 is TGTGCCAGCATCAGGGGGGACCCAAGTGCGGAGTACTTC.

This chain uses TRBV5-1 with TRBJ2-7; the match to TRBD1 covers 7 bases. The CDR3 consists of 14 residues. CDR1 is SGHRS, CDR2 YFSETQ, per germline. The V and J ends lost 3 bases and 6 bases, in that order; junction bases with no gene match: 9. The CDR3 loop is CASSSLDREGEQYF. CDR3 nucleotide sequence: TGCGCCAGCAGCTCACTAGACAGGGAAGGCGAGCAGTACTTC.

The V call is TRBV25-1, the J call TRBJ1-1; D unresolved. Germline V gene sequence: CDR1 MGHDK, CDR2 SYGVNS. The CDR3 length is 14 residues. Trimming stripped 2 bases from V and 1 base from J, with 8 bases between. The CDR3 loop reads CASSEPPGNTEAFF. In DNA form, the CDR3 reads TGTGCCAGCAGTGAACCACCCGGGAACACTGAAGCTTTCTTT. Combining the CDR3 with reference TRBV25-1 and TRBJ1-1 gives the whole variable domain EADIYQTPRYLVIGTGKKITLECSQTMGHDKMYWYQQDPGMELHLIHYSYGVNSTEKGDLSSESTVSRIRTEHFPLTLESARPSHTSQYLCASSEPPGNTEAFFGQGTRLTVV.

This sequence joins TRBV7-9 and TRBJ2-7; D is ambiguous. With 4 bases removed from V and 5 bases from J, the gap between germline ends came to 12 bases. From germline, CDR1 is SEHNR and CDR2 FQNEAQ (reference sequence). This CDR3 comprises 13 residues. Here the CDR3 DNA reads TGTGCCAGCAGCTGGTCCCTGAGAGACGAGCAGTACTTC. This gives the protein CASSWSLRDEQYF. Full variable domain (outside the CDR3, taken from reference TRBV7-9 and TRBJ2-7): DTGVSQNPRHKITKRGQNVTFRCDPISEHNRLYWYRQTLGQGPEFLTYFQNEAQLEKSRLLSDRFSAERPKGSFSTLEIQRTEQGDSAMYLCASSWSLRDEQYFGPGTRLTVT.

This clone appeared a few times. The V gene is TRBV6-1, the J gene TRBJ1-2, with a weak D call TRBD1 (5 bases). V was shortened by 4 bases and J by 4 bases, with 13 bases between the two germline ends. Germline-derived CDR1 and CDR2 are MNHNS and SASEGT. The CDR3 runs 14 residues. The CDR3 protein is CASSGGVGPYGYTF. The CDR3 nucleotides are TGTGCCAGCAGTGGTGGGGTGGGGCCCTATGGCTACACCTTC.